The 29 T cell receptor beta chains presented below share a single source sample, sequenced in a study of shared T cell receptors in the human thymus. This table comes from immunoSEQ multiplex PCR, and its TCRdb copy is limited to in-frame clones, with some not included. The sample yields hundreds of thousands of clones, roughly 94% seen once. Material: thymocytes. These receptors were taken from a human donor.

On this clone itself: The junction differs from germline at one of its ends, possibly a read error. This chain uses TRBV5-1 with TRBJ2-7, with 9 bases fitting TRBD2. The germline CDR1 and CDR2 sequences are SGHRS and YFSETQ. The CDR3 spans 14 residues. CDR3 nucleotides: TGTGCCAGCAGCTCCAGGAGCGGGAGGAACGAGCAGTACTTC. Amino acids: CASSSRSGRNEQYF.

The chain couples TRBV7-9 to TRBJ2-1, with a possible D match to TRBD1 (5 bases). V gave up 4 bases and J gave up 7 bases, with 14 bases separating them. The CDR3 spans 14 residues. Germline V gives CDR1 SEHNR, CDR2 FQNEAQ (reference sequence). The DNA for the CDR3 is TGTGCCAGCAGCTGGCAGGGTAGAATAAATGAGCAGTTCTTC. Protein sequence: CASSWQGRINEQFF.

The chain uses TRBV4-1 and TRBJ2-7; 7 bases map to TRBD2. J was trimmed by 2 bases and V by 1 base; bases with no gene match: 5. The CDR3 has 15 residues. CDR1 MGHRA and CDR2 YSYEKL come from the germline V gene. CDR3: CASSQGPSGTYEQYF. The CDR3 DNA is TGCGCCAGCAGCCAAGGACCTAGCGGTACCTACGAGCAGTACTTC.

This clone was seen a handful of times. The chain combines TRBV5-1 with TRBJ1-5, with D uncertain. Germline V gives CDR1 SGHRS, CDR2 YFSETQ. The CDR3 runs to 13 residues. The V end lost 2 bases, the J end lost 4 bases, and 7 bases lay between the germline ends. This CDR3 is CASSLTDNQPQHF. DNA for the CDR3: TGCGCCAGCAGCTTAACGGATAATCAGCCCCAGCATTTT. The complete variable domain, with remaining parts taken from reference TRBV5-1 and TRBJ1-5, reads KAGVTQTPRYLIKTRGQQVTLSCSPISGHRSVSWYQQTPGQGLQFLFEYFSETQRNKGNFPGRFSGRQFSNSRSEMNVSTLELGDSALYLCASSLTDNQPQHFGDGTRLSIL.

This clone was picked up one time. V gene TRBV14 combines with J gene TRBJ2-7; 8 bases are shared with TRBD1. From germline, CDR1 is SGHDN and CDR2 FVKESK. V was pared by 3 bases and J by 5 bases, with 12 bases of the junction left unmatched. This CDR3 has 16 amino acids. For the CDR3, the DNA is TGTGCCAGCAGCCAGGTCGAGACAGGGGATTTCCACGAGCAGTACTTC. Its protein product is CASSQVETGDFHEQYF.

The V and J genes are TRBV6-1 and TRBJ2-1, with unresolved D. The CDR3 is 15 amino acids. Germline lookup yields CDR1 MNHNS and CDR2 SASEGT. V dropped 3 bases and J dropped 3 bases, with 12 bases sitting between them. The CDR3 loop reads CASSDLGRFYNEQFF. The CDR3 DNA sequence: TGTGCCAGCAGTGACCTGGGCCGGTTCTACAATGAGCAGTTCTTC.

The V call is TRBV5-4, the J call TRBJ2-5; TRBD2 matches at 14 bases. CDR3 length: 15 residues. Germline V CDR1 and CDR2: SGHNT, YYREEE (reference sequence). The J segment lost 9 bases and the V segment lost 4 bases, leaving 8 bases of the junction unmatched. CDR3 DNA: TGTGCCAGCAGCCCACGACTAGCGGGAGGGGAGGCCCAGTACTTC. This gives the protein CASSPRLAGGEAQYF.

The chain is built from TRBV4-3 and TRBJ2-1; D is unresolved. This CDR3 spans 17 amino acids. Trimming removed 0 bases at V and 4 bases at J, with 16 bases between. CDR1 LGHNA and CDR2 YSLEER come from the germline V gene. CDR3 loop: CASSQDGERSQYNEQFF. As DNA, the CDR3 is TGCGCCAGCAGCCAAGATGGTGAGAGGAGCCAATACAATGAGCAGTTCTTC.

The chain combines TRBV10-1 with TRBJ1-1; D is undetermined. From germline, CDR1 is WNHNN and CDR2 SYGVQD (reference sequence). The CDR3 has 13 residues. Trimming removed 4 bases from V and 1 base from J, with 7 bases in between. The CDR3 DNA sequence: TGCGCCAGCAGTGGAACGGAGAACACTGAAGCTTTCTTT. It codes for CASSGTENTEAFF.

This rearrangement joins TRBV4-3 to TRBJ2-7, with 7 bases matching TRBD1. Germline lookup yields CDR1 LGHNA and CDR2 YSLEER. After removal of 4 bases from V and 6 bases from J, the junction contained 9 bases not matched to a gene. The CDR3 consists of 14 residues. The CDR3 sequence: CASSPGQLFAEQYF. CDR3 bases: TGCGCCAGCAGCCCGGGACAGTTATTCGCCGAGCAGTACTTC.

This clone was found once. The chain couples TRBV28 to TRBJ2-1, with D possibly being TRBD2 (5 bases). Germline V gene data show CDR1 as MDHEN and CDR2 as SYDVKM. There are 15 residues in the CDR3. V lost 6 bases and J lost 4, with 16 bases in between. The CDR3 DNA is TGTGCCAGCAGGCGCCTAGCCACCTCATACAATGAGCAGTTCTTC. Amino acid sequence: CASRRLATSYNEQFF.

The V gene is TRBV6-5, the J gene TRBJ1-5; possibly TRBD1 for D (5 bases). Trimming cost V 5 bases and J 4 bases, with 15 bases left between them. CDR3 length: 15 residues. The V gene's germline CDR1 is MNHEY and CDR2 SVGAGI. The CDR3 region is CASSTTSGPNQPQHF. Here the CDR3 DNA reads TGTGCCAGCAGTACCACCTCAGGGCCGAATCAGCCCCAGCATTTT.

V and J are TRBV28 and TRBJ2-3; 9 nucleotides align to TRBD2. CDR3 size: 16 residues. V lost 6 bases and J lost 1; bases outside the gene matches: 8. Germline lookup yields CDR1 MDHEN and CDR2 SYDVKM. In DNA form, the CDR3 reads TGTGCCAGCAGCCTCGAGCGGGAGGAGGGCACAGATACGCAGTATTTT. Translated, it gives CASSLEREEGTDTQYF.

V and J are TRBV6-1 and TRBJ2-2, with a possible D match to TRBD2 (6 bases). The CDR3 is 18 amino acids. Germline V gives CDR1 MNHNS, CDR2 SASEGT. V dropped 4 bases and J dropped 4 bases, with 22 bases sitting between them. CDR3 bases: TGTGCCAGCAGTGGTCCAGCGGGCCTTGAATGGGTCACCGGGGAGCTGTTTTTT. This gives the protein CASSGPAGLEWVTGELFF.

V usage is TRBV7-2 and J usage is TRBJ1-5, with D perhaps matching TRBD1 (5 bases). Trimming left V 6 bases short and J 1 base short, with 16 bases between. Germline CDR1 and CDR2: SGHTA and FQGNSA. The CDR3 extends over 16 amino acids. The CDR3 reads CASSPAGMESNQPQHF. The CDR3 nucleotides read TGTGCCAGCAGTCCGGCAGGGATGGAGAGCAATCAGCCCCAGCATTTT.

The chain couples TRBV7-9 to TRBJ2-3; unclear D gene. The CDR3 is made up of 15 amino acids. V was clipped by 4 bases and J by 1 base, with 12 bases between them. Germline CDR1 is SEHNR and CDR2 is FQNEAQ (reference sequence). CDR3 loop: CASSSDGVGTDTQYF. The CDR3 bases are TGTGCCAGCAGCTCAGACGGCGTTGGCACAGATACGCAGTATTTT.

The rearrangement joins TRBV6-1 to TRBJ2-3; D is undetermined. V lost 6 bases and J 2 bases, leaving 15 bases between the germline ends. The CDR3 sequence is 15 residues long. In germline, CDR1 is MNHNS, CDR2 SASEGT. For the CDR3, the DNA is TGTGCCAGCAGCTCACAGTTAGAGCCCACAGATACGCAGTATTTT. Translated, it gives CASSSQLEPTDTQYF.

The chain links TRBV9 to TRBJ2-2; D remains unclear. Trimming pared 4 bases from V and 7 bases from J, leaving 17 bases between. In germline, CDR1 is SGDLS, CDR2 YYNGEE. The CDR3 runs 15 residues. The CDR3 bases are TGTGCCAGCAGCCCCCGGCGTGTGGTGGGCGGGGAGCTGTTTTTT. It codes for CASSPRRVVGGELFF. The full variable domain, in which reference TRBV9 and TRBJ2-2 provide the parts outside the CDR3, is DSGVTQTPKHLITATGQRVTLRCSPRSGDLSVYWYQQSLDQGLQFLIQYYNGEERAKGNILERFSAQQFPDLHSELNLSSLELGDSALYFCASSPRRVVGGELFFGEGSRLTVL.

The V and J genes are TRBV30 and TRBJ1-5, with TRBD1 identical over 7 bases. Unmatched junction bases numbered 12, after V lost 4 bases and J lost 6 bases. The germline V gene has CDR1 GTSNPN and CDR2 SVGIG (reference sequence). The CDR3 spans 15 residues. CDR3 in DNA: TGTGCCTGGATGGAAAAAGGGGGCATCGGTCAGCCCCAGCATTTT. As protein: CAWMEKGGIGQPQHF.

The J gene is TRBJ2-1, the V gene TRBV9; 15 bases are shared with TRBD2. Germline CDR1 reads SGDLS; CDR2 reads YYNGEE. There are 20 residues in the CDR3. The trim removed 2 bases at V and 7 bases at J, leaving 16 bases unmatched. The CDR3 DNA sequence: TGTGCCAGCAGCGTGAGACCGGGACTAGCGGGAGGCCTGGAGGTTAATGAGCAGTTCTTC. Its translation: CASSVRPGLAGGLEVNEQFF.

The gene calls are TRBV5-1 and TRBJ2-7; perhaps TRBD1 as D (6 bases). The CDR3 loop spans 18 amino acids. The V gene lost 0 bases and the J gene lost 2 bases, with 21 bases spanning the gap. Germline V gene data show CDR1 as SGHRS and CDR2 as YFSETQ. In nucleotides, the CDR3 is TGCGCCAGCAGCTTGGGGGGCCTGCGGCAGGGGCCCCCCTACGAGCAGTACTTC. Its translation is CASSLGGLRQGPPYEQYF.

The V call is TRBV14, the J call TRBJ2-7; possibly TRBD1 for D (6 bases). The CDR3 runs to 15 residues. Trimming removed 4 bases at V and 3 bases at J, with 16 bases between. The germline CDR1 and CDR2 sequences are SGHDN and FVKESK. The CDR3 nucleotides read TGTGCCAGCAGCCGCACGCCAGGGGTTGGCTACGAGCAGTACTTC. This encodes CASSRTPGVGYEQYF.

V gene TRBV28 combines with J gene TRBJ2-7; 9 bases are a match to TRBD2. CDR1 and CDR2 from the germline V gene are MDHEN and SYDVKM. Unmatched junction bases numbered 10, after V lost 7 bases and J lost 3 bases. This CDR3 region has 15 residues. The CDR3 DNA reads as TGTGCCAGCACCCGGGACTGGCGGGGGGGCTACGAGCAGTACTTC. Translated: CASTRDWRGGYEQYF.

This chain links TRBV15 with TRBJ2-7; D is perhaps TRBD1 (5 bases). Germline V CDR1 and CDR2: LNHNV, YYDKDF (reference sequence). Trimming stripped 1 base from V and 5 bases from J, with 18 bases between. The CDR3 extends over 16 amino acids. The CDR3 protein is CATSRVPSGNWNEQYF. CDR3 DNA sequence: TGTGCCACCAGCAGAGTCCCTTCAGGGAATTGGAACGAGCAGTACTTC.

The chain couples TRBV7-2 to TRBJ2-5; D remains unclear. The V end lost 5 bases, the J end lost 2 bases, and 15 bases lay between the germline ends. The CDR3 is 15 residues long. Looked up from germline, CDR1 is SGHTA and CDR2 is FQGNSA. In nucleotides, the CDR3 is TGTGCCAGCAGCCTAACAAAGGGCCCTCAAGAGACCCAGTACTTC. Translated: CASSLTKGPQETQYF.

This chain connects TRBV14 to TRBJ1-1; 7 bases are a match to TRBD1. Germline CDR1 SGHDN, CDR2 FVKESK. The CDR3 has 15 residues. V dropped 5 bases and J dropped 4; count of bases not matched to a gene: 10. CDR3 sequence: CASSFPTGLVTEAFF. CDR3 DNA: TGTGCCAGCAGCTTCCCGACAGGGCTAGTCACTGAAGCTTTCTTT.

The chain is built from TRBV19 and TRBJ1-2; 7 positions match TRBD1. CDR3 length: 15 residues. Germline V gene data show CDR1 as LNHDA and CDR2 as SQIVND (reference sequence). The J segment lost 7 bases and the V segment lost 3 bases, leaving 11 bases of the junction unmatched. For the CDR3, the DNA is TGTGCCAGTAGTATCCCGGGACAGCTGGTATGTGGCTACACCTTC. Residues: CASSIPGQLVCGYTF.

This clone was seen once. This chain links TRBV7-2 with TRBJ2-3, with 11 bases identical to TRBD2. The V gene's germline CDR1 is SGHTA and CDR2 FQGNSA. The CDR3 runs to 18 residues. Trimming took 5 bases from V and 1 from J; bases not matched to a gene: 11. DNA of the CDR3: TGTGCCAGCAGCCTCTGGATAGCGGGAGGGCCGGGCACAGATACGCAGTATTTT. Protein: CASSLWIAGGPGTDTQYF.

The chain couples TRBV25-1 to TRBJ2-1; D may be TRBD2 (6 bases). This CDR3 contains 14 residues. Germline CDR1 and CDR2: MGHDK and SYGVNS. The V end lost 1 base, the J end lost 7 bases, and 11 bases lay between the germline ends. CDR3: CASSELGGINEQFF. The CDR3 coding sequence is TGTGCCAGCAGTGAATTGGGAGGCATTAATGAGCAGTTCTTC.